This is a list of T cell receptor beta chains from one sample in a study of blood T cells in healthy people across ages. TCRdb re-analysed the 5' RACE reads in MiXCR, keeping a single row per CDR3 protein. There are 380,000 or so distinct CDR3 sequences in the sample; 52% occur only once, and around 50% lies in the top ten. Sequenced material: blood. The receptors were sampled from a man aged 60 to 69 in good health. Both conserved end residues are part of each CDR3. D genes are given only for firm matches. Rows give clone size only sometimes, using once, few, many, or a class for an expanded clone.

V gene: TRBV12-3/TRBV12-4
J gene: TRBJ2-1
clone size: -
D gene: TRBD2
CDR3 DNA: TGTGCCAGCAGTTCTGGACTAGCGGGGCGGGGTAGGAATGAGCAGTTCTTC
CDR3 protein: CASSSGLAGRGRNEQFF

V gene: TRBV24-1
J gene: TRBJ2-1
clone size: few
D gene: TRBD2
CDR3 DNA: TGTGCCACCAGTGACTTAACCGGGACTAGCGGGAGTAACGAGCAGTTCTTC
CDR3 protein: CATSDLTGTSGSNEQFF

V gene: TRBV7-9
J gene: TRBJ1-2
clone size: -
D gene: -
CDR3 DNA: TGTGCCAGCAGCTTATCCACCAACTATGGCTACACCTTC
CDR3 protein: CASSLSTNYGYTF

V gene: TRBV24-1
J gene: TRBJ2-2
clone size: -
D gene: -
CDR3 DNA: TGTGCCACCAGTGACCTCGGACCGGGAGATTGGACCGGGGAGCAGTTTTTT
CDR3 protein: CATSDLGPGDWTGEQFF

V gene: TRBV12-3/TRBV12-4
J gene: TRBJ2-7
clone size: many
D gene: TRBD2
CDR3 DNA: TGTGCCAGCAGTGATATCGGGACTAGCGGGGGGAACGAGCAGTACTTC
CDR3 protein: CASSDIGTSGGNEQYF

V gene: TRBV27
J gene: TRBJ1-5
clone size: -
D gene: -
CDR3 DNA: TGTGCCAGCAGTCTCTTGCCCGGTCAGCCCCAGCATTTT
CDR3 protein: CASSLLPGQPQHF

V gene: TRBV20-1
J gene: TRBJ2-7
clone size: -
D gene: -
CDR3 DNA: TGCAGTGCTAGAGAGGAGAACCTCGGCGGGTCCGAGCAGTACTTC
CDR3 protein: CSAREENLGGSEQYF

V gene: TRBV7-2
J gene: TRBJ1-2
clone size: few
D gene: TRBD1
CDR3 DNA: TGTGCCAGCAGCTCGGGACAGGGGGCATCTGTCGATGGCTACACCTTC
CDR3 protein: CASSSGQGASVDGYTF

V gene: TRBV5-1
J gene: TRBJ1-2
clone size: -
D gene: -
CDR3 DNA: TGCGCCAGCAGCTTGGCCCCCGGGGTTTCTAACTATGGCTACACCTTC
CDR3 protein: CASSLAPGVSNYGYTF

V gene: TRBV5-1
J gene: TRBJ2-4
clone size: many
D gene: -
CDR3 DNA: TGCGCCAGCAGCTTGGCCGGGAGTTCGCGGGACATTCAGTACTTC
CDR3 protein: CASSLAGSSRDIQYF

V gene: TRBV4-1
J gene: TRBJ1-3
clone size: -
D gene: -
CDR3 DNA: TGCGCCAGCAGCCACCACCGCGGGCTCTCTGGAAACACCATATATTTT
CDR3 protein: CASSHHRGLSGNTIYF

V gene: TRBV20-1
J gene: TRBJ2-3
clone size: few
D gene: TRBD2
CDR3 DNA: TGCAGTGCAATAGCGGGAGGGAGCACAGATACGCAGTATTTT
CDR3 protein: CSAIAGGSTDTQYF

V gene: TRBV15
J gene: TRBJ2-5
clone size: -
D gene: TRBD2
CDR3 DNA: TGTGCCACCAGCAGACGGACTAGCGGGGAGACCCAGTACTTC
CDR3 protein: CATSRRTSGETQYF

V gene: TRBV20-1
J gene: TRBJ1-4
clone size: -
D gene: -
CDR3 DNA: TGCAGTGCTCCCCGCGATTCTAATGAAAAACTGTTTTTT
CDR3 protein: CSAPRDSNEKLFF

V gene: TRBV18
J gene: TRBJ1-2
clone size: -
D gene: TRBD1
CDR3 DNA: TGTGCCAGCTCAGCGACAGGGGCTCCGTCATATGGCTACACCTTC
CDR3 protein: CASSATGAPSYGYTF

V gene: TRBV7-2
J gene: TRBJ2-1
clone size: few
D gene: TRBD1
CDR3 DNA: TGTGCCAGCAGCTACTGGACAGGCAATGAGCAGTTCTTC
CDR3 protein: CASSYWTGNEQFF